One TCR beta chain is described in this entry. This sequence is one base from a far larger clone and is likely a read error. This entry comes from a study of low-dose radiotherapy and immunotherapy resistance in tumors. Study details: For Cohort 1, fractions of 0.5 Gy were given every 2 weeks, reaching 6.5 Gy overall.

This CDR3 is 16 amino acids long. V trimming: 6 bases; J trimming: 7 bases; junction bases outside the gene matches: 14. The germline V gene has CDR1 SGHTA and CDR2 FQGNSA. As to time point: before trial treatment. First-strand cDNA relied on TRAV- and TRBV-specific primers spanning alpha and beta chains. Using a constant-region primer together with a V-primer adapter, TCRs were subjected to 15 to 25 PCR cycles of amplification. TCRdb reprocessed the reads with MiXCR, giving one entry per CDR3 protein. The repertoire holds about 64,000 distinct CDR3 sequences, with approximately 26% as singletons. The chain uses TRBV7-2 and TRBJ2-7; 11 bases agree with TRBD2. This clonotype originated in a male donor with rectosigmoid adenocarcinoma. Material: PBMCs, obtained before treatment. The CDR3, as DNA: TGTGCCAGCAGTTTTTTTCCCGGGACTAGCGGCAATGAGCAGTACTTC. It encodes CASSFFPGTSGNEQYF.